This T cell receptor (beta chain) was documented in a study of beta chain features in type 1 diabetes. As for the study in general: Nearly 110,000,000 sorted cells were examined across all samples.

Reverse transcribing all isolated RNA meant expressed TCRB transcripts were sequenced. Assay used: immunoSEQ multiplex PCR; TCRdb lists only in-frame clones, some missing. This table has over 300,000 clones, approximately 8.2% appearing once. The V gene's germline CDR1 is LNHDA and CDR2 SQIVND (reference sequence). V gave up 5 bases and J gave up 6 bases; unmatched junction bases: 13. This CDR3 region has 16 residues. Sequenced input: central memory CD4+ T cells from blood. The clonotype originates from a young woman in good health. This chain uses TRBV19 with TRBJ1-5; 7 bases align to TRBD1. CDR3 DNA sequence: TGTGCCAGTAGTTTCTTTCAGGCAGGGGGTAGTCAGCCCCAGCATTTT. It yields the protein CASSFFQAGGSQPQHF.